This TCR beta chain emerged from a study of T cells in Graves' hyperthyroidism and ophthalmopathy. The CDR3 is 17 residues long. J was trimmed by 2 bases and V by 5 bases; bases with no gene match: 7. Germline loops: CDR1 DFQATT, CDR2 SNEGSKA (reference sequence). RNA transcripts yielded amplified TCR beta CDR3 regions. The TCR CDR3 was amplified in a first-round RT-PCR using the HTBI primer set. TCRdb itself ran the multiplex PCR reads through MiXCR, one entry per CDR3 protein. The table has hundreds of thousands of distinct CDR3 sequences, around 20% seen once. The genes are TRBV20-1 and TRBJ1-6; TRBD1 aligns across 12 bases. The origin of this receptor is a man under 40 with Graves' ophthalmopathy. Sequencing input: blood. The chain's CDR3 is CSAHTGQGAAYNSPLHF. The DNA of the CDR3 is TGCAGTGCTCACACGGGACAGGGGGCGGCCTATAATTCACCCCTCCACTTT.